This TCR beta chain originates from a study of PD-L1 blockade in urothelial cancer. Documented time point: pretreatment peripheral blood. The sample holds one count of this clone. The antigen remains undetermined. Clones were read by immunoSEQ multiplex PCR, and TCRdb kept only the in-frame ones, dropping some. There are 15,000 to 20,000 clones in the sample; about nine tenths occur only once, and about 13% lies in the top ten. Whole-study results and caveats: For durable-benefit patients, tumor-associated blood clones expanded more at 3 weeks.

Material: PBMCs, obtained around atezolizumab (anti-PD-L1) treatment. The receptor was isolated from a man between 65 and 79 years old with urothelial cancer.

For the CDR3, the DNA is TGTGCCAGCAGTAGGGACATGGGAACCGGGGAGCTGTTTTTT. Translation gives CASSRDMGTGELFF. V usage is TRBV28 and J usage is TRBJ2-2; the D gene is possibly TRBD1 (6 bases). The germline V gene has CDR1 MDHEN and CDR2 SYDVKM. The CDR3 contains 14 residues. Trimming took off 5 bases at V and 5 bases at J, with 12 bases between the two ends. The full variable domain, with the rest looked up from reference TRBV28 and TRBJ2-2, is DVKVTQSSRYLVKRTGEKVFLECVQDMDHENMFWYRQDPGLGLRLIYFSYDVKMKEKGDIPEGYSVSREKKERFSLILESASTNQTSMYLCASSRDMGTGELFFGEGSRLTVL.